These 23 T cell receptor beta chains were sequenced from one sample in a study of CD8+CD57+ T cells in acquired aplastic anemia. Using genomic DNA as the template, TCR beta VDJ and CDR3 profiling was carried out. MiXCR, run by TCRdb on the reads, gives a single entry per CDR3 protein. The profile shows 75,000 to 100,000 distinct CDR3 sequences, around 68% of them singletons. The patients chosen for sequencing had shown expansion of CD8+CD57+ cells (detected by flow cytometry). Sequences were obtained from sorted CD4+, CD8+, or CD8+CD57+ T cells (not recorded which) from PBMCs. The receptors shown here come from a human donor with aplastic anemia.

This rearrangement joins TRBV19 to TRBJ2-7; TRBD1 aligns across 10 bases. Germline V gives CDR1 LNHDA, CDR2 SQIVND (reference sequence). The CDR3 contains 14 residues. Losses at the gene ends were 7 bases for V and 2 bases for J; bases not matched to a gene: 5. The CDR3 nucleotides are TGTGCCAGTAAGAGGACAGGGGGGACCTACGAGCAGTACTTC. The encoded protein is CASKRTGGTYEQYF.

The chain couples TRBV20-1 to TRBJ1-2; 9 bases match TRBD1. V dropped 3 bases and J dropped 8; count of bases not matched to a gene: 10. In germline, CDR1 is DFQATT, CDR2 SNEGSKA (reference sequence). There are 14 residues in the CDR3. The DNA for the CDR3 is TGCAGTGCTAGTACCCCACAGGGGGCGGAAGGCTACACCTTC. The encoded protein is CSASTPQGAEGYTF.

This chain links TRBV24-1 with TRBJ2-2, with D unresolved. The germline V gene encodes CDR1 KGHDR and CDR2 SFDVKD. This CDR3 contains 12 residues. V dropped 9 bases and J dropped 3 bases, with 7 bases sitting between them. The chain's CDR3 is CATSGDTGELFF. Written as DNA, the CDR3 is TGTGCCACCTCTGGGGACACCGGGGAGCTGTTTTTT.

The sample holds a few counts of this clonotype. The CDR3 spells CASSLTSKETQYF. The CDR3 coding sequence is TGTGCCAGCAGCTTGACTAGCAAAGAGACCCAGTACTTC. The chain recombines TRBV7-2 with TRBJ2-5; 7 nucleotides align to TRBD2. CDR1 SGHTA and CDR2 FQGNSA come from the germline V gene. This CDR3 contains 13 residues. The J segment lost 3 bases and the V segment lost 3 bases, leaving 1 base of the junction unmatched.

V gene TRBV2 combines with J gene TRBJ2-6, with D hard to call. Trimming left V 3 bases short and J 0 bases short, with 12 bases between. The CDR3 is made up of 17 amino acids. CDR1 is SNHLY and CDR2 is FYNNEI in the germline V gene. This CDR3 is CASSDYPPSSGANVLTF. As DNA, the CDR3 is TGTGCCAGCAGTGACTATCCCCCTTCCTCTGGGGCCAACGTCCTGACTTTC.

V and J are TRBV24-1 and TRBJ1-2; TRBD1 might be the D (5 bases). Germline V gives CDR1 KGHDR, CDR2 SFDVKD. Trimming took 4 bases from V and 6 from J, leaving 11 bases between them. The CDR3 spans 13 residues. The CDR3 DNA follows: TGTGCCACCAGTGAGAGCCGGGGGAATGGCTACACCTTC. Its protein is CATSESRGNGYTF.

DNA for the CDR3: TGTGCCAGCAGCCAGGGTCAAGTCTCCTACAATGAGCAGTTCTTC. Translation gives CASSQGQVSYNEQFF. This rearrangement joins TRBV14 to TRBJ2-1; D is unresolved. Germline V CDR1 and CDR2: SGHDN, FVKESK. Between the trimmed V and J ends, which lost 3 bases and 0 bases, there was a span of 9 bases. There are 15 residues in the CDR3. The complete variable domain, with remaining parts taken from reference TRBV14 and TRBJ2-1, reads EAGVTQFPSHSVIEKGQTVTLRCDPISGHDNLYWYRRVMGKEIKFLLHFVKESKQDESGMPNNRFLAERTGGTYSTLKVQPAELEDSGVYFCASSQGQVSYNEQFFGPGTRLTVL.

This clonotype was counted between two and nine times. This chain joins TRBV2 and TRBJ2-3; 9 nucleotides agree with TRBD1. Germline V CDR1 and CDR2: SNHLY, FYNNEI. Unmatched junction bases numbered 3, after V lost 8 bases and J lost 6 bases. The length of the CDR3 is 12 residues. The CDR3 reads CASGQGLDTQYF. In DNA, the CDR3 is TGTGCCAGCGGACAGGGGCTCGATACGCAGTATTTT.

DNA of the CDR3: TGTGCCAGCAGCCCAATCAGGGTTGCGGCTTTCTTT. Encoded protein: CASSPIRVAAFF. The chain is built from TRBV12-3 or TRBV12-4 and TRBJ1-1; tentative D call: TRBD1 (5 bases). The length of the CDR3 is 12 residues. Trimming stripped 6 bases from V and 11 bases from J, with 16 bases between.

The genes are TRBV19 and TRBJ1-1; D gene uncertain. Germline-derived CDR1 and CDR2 are LNHDA and SQIVND (reference sequence). This CDR3 comprises 15 residues. With 1 base removed from V and 6 bases from J, the gap between germline ends came to 15 bases. The CDR3 DNA reads TGTGCCAGTAGTATAGGGTTTCGGGGAAAGGCTGAAGCTTTCTTT. This sequence encodes CASSIGFRGKAEAFF. Drawing the rest from reference TRBV19 and TRBJ1-1, the complete variable domain is DGGITQSPKYLFRKEGQNVTLSCEQNLNHDAMYWYRQDPGQGLRLIYYSQIVNDFQKGDIAEGYSVSREKKESFPLTVTSAQKNPTAFYLCASSIGFRGKAEAFFGQGTRLTVV.

The chain uses TRBV20-1 and TRBJ2-2; no clear D. V lost 1 base and J 1 base, leaving 10 bases between the germline ends. This CDR3 is 15 amino acids long. Looked up from germline, CDR1 is DFQATT and CDR2 is SNEGSKA (reference sequence). Here the CDR3 reads CSARALTQNTGELFF. DNA of the CDR3: TGCAGTGCTAGAGCCTTGACTCAGAACACCGGGGAGCTGTTTTTT.

The table lists this clonotype with many counts. The chain recombines TRBV5-5 with TRBJ2-7, with 12 bases that match TRBD2. V shed 4 bases and J 0 bases; nucleotides not matched to a gene: 2. Germline V gives CDR1 SGHKS, CDR2 YYEKEE (reference sequence). CDR3 length equals 15 residues. CDR3 sequence: CASSTTSGSSYEQYF. The CDR3 coding sequence is TGTGCCAGCAGCACGACTAGCGGGAGCTCCTACGAGCAGTACTTC. Drawing the rest from reference TRBV5-5 and TRBJ2-7, the complete variable domain is DAGVTQSPTHLIKTRGQQVTLRCSPISGHKSVSWYQQVLGQGPQFIFQYYEKEERGRGNFPDRFSARQFPNYSSELNVNALLLGDSALYLCASSTTSGSSYEQYFGPGTRLTVT.

The chain couples TRBV2 to TRBJ1-1; D gene unclear. The CDR3 consists of 11 residues. Trimming stripped 4 bases from V and 5 bases from J, with 5 bases between. The germline CDR1 and CDR2 sequences are SNHLY and FYNNEI. The CDR3 DNA is TGTGCCAGCAGTGGGGAGACTGAAGCTTTCTTT. It specifies CASSGETEAFF.

The V and J genes are TRBV9 and TRBJ2-1; 14 bases fit TRBD2. Germline V lookup: CDR1 SGDLS, CDR2 YYNGEE. This CDR3 comprises 15 residues. V lost 4 bases to trimming and J lost 12 bases; unmatched junction nucleotides: 9. CDR3 bases: TGTGCCAGCAGCCCTGGGACTAGCGGGGGACATGGGCAGTTCTTC. Protein: CASSPGTSGGHGQFF.

This clonotype has a handful of counts. The gene calls are TRBV19 and TRBJ2-5, with TRBD1 matching 10 bases. V lost 10 bases to trimming and J lost 0 bases; unmatched junction nucleotides: 2. The CDR3 sequence is 13 residues long. CDR1 LNHDA and CDR2 SQIVND come from the germline V gene (reference sequence). The DNA for the CDR3 is TGTGCCACAGGGACAGGGGACCAAGAGACCCAGTACTTC. Translating it yields CATGTGDQETQYF.

The rearrangement uses TRBV24-1 and TRBJ2-3; D may be TRBD1 (6 bases). V shed 7 bases and J shed 8 bases, with 15 bases lying between them. Germline CDR1 and CDR2: KGHDR and SFDVKD. This CDR3 region has 13 residues. This CDR3 is CATRSTGLGTQYF. As DNA, the CDR3 is TGTGCCACCAGGTCGACAGGTTTAGGTACGCAGTATTTT.

The chain couples TRBV2 to TRBJ2-5; the D call may be TRBD1 or TRBD2 (6 bases each). CDR1 SNHLY and CDR2 FYNNEI come from the germline V gene. The CDR3 consists of 14 residues. Trimming stripped 3 bases from V and 2 bases from J, with 10 bases between. This CDR3 reads CASSEGGGQETQYF. In DNA form, the CDR3 reads TGTGCCAGCAGTGAGGGGGGCGGACAAGAGACCCAGTACTTC.

This chain links TRBV24-1 with TRBJ1-1; a possible D gene is TRBD1 (5 bases). Germline V gene data show CDR1 as KGHDR and CDR2 as SFDVKD. With 3 bases removed from V and 0 bases from J, the gap between germline ends came to 19 bases. The CDR3 sequence is 18 residues long. The CDR3 protein is CATSDPGTEDSMNTEAFF. Here the CDR3 DNA reads TGTGCCACCAGTGATCCAGGGACGGAAGATTCCATGAACACTGAAGCTTTCTTT.

This clonotype has just one count. This chain connects TRBV24-1 to TRBJ1-2; D not certain. V was trimmed by 6 bases and J by 5 bases, leaving 12 bases between them. The CDR3 extends over 13 amino acids. Looked up from germline, CDR1 is KGHDR and CDR2 is SFDVKD. CDR3 bases: TGTGCCACCAGTAATGGGGTGCGGTATGGCTACACCTTC. This gives the protein CATSNGVRYGYTF.

This chain links TRBV29-1 with TRBJ2-1, with 8 nucleotides matching TRBD2. Trimming removed 2 bases from V and 5 bases from J; junction bases left unmatched: 5. Looked up from germline, CDR1 is SQVTM and CDR2 is ANQGSEA. The CDR3 runs 14 residues. CDR3 residues: CSVEPRGVHNEQFF. In nucleotides, the CDR3 is TGCAGCGTTGAACCGCGGGGGGTACACAATGAGCAGTTCTTC.

The gene calls are TRBV19 and TRBJ1-5; the match to TRBD1 covers 10 bases. Losses at the gene ends were 4 bases for V and 4 bases for J; bases not matched to a gene: 4. CDR1 and CDR2 from the germline V gene are LNHDA and SQIVND (reference sequence). This CDR3 is 15 amino acids long. In nucleotides, the CDR3 is TGTGCCAGTAGTAGGGGGACAGGGGAGAATCAGCCCCAGCATTTT. It encodes CASSRGTGENQPQHF.

This clonotype turned up a few times. This sequence joins TRBV10-2 and TRBJ1-5, with a possible D match to TRBD1 (5 bases). The CDR3 has 14 residues. CDR1 and CDR2 (germline): WSHSY, SAAADI. V gave up 3 bases and J gave up 5 bases, with 11 bases separating them. CDR3 protein: CASSDVTDDQPQHF. CDR3 nucleotides: TGCGCCAGCAGTGATGTGACAGATGATCAGCCCCAGCATTTT.

The chain couples TRBV7-6 to TRBJ1-5; TRBD1 might be the D (6 bases). Germline loops: CDR1 SGHVS, CDR2 FNYEAQ. V gave up 3 bases and J gave up 3 bases, with 15 bases separating them. The CDR3 runs 16 residues. The CDR3 region is CASSFTGTQDNQPQHF. In DNA, the CDR3 is TGTGCCAGCAGCTTTACCGGGACACAAGACAATCAGCCCCAGCATTTT.